Following are 27 T cell receptor beta chains from one sample sequenced in a study of T-cell reconstitution after alpha-beta-depleted transplantation in children. TCRbeta library construction was performed incorporating unique molecular identifiers. TCRdb re-called the PCR reads with MiXCR, one entry per CDR3 protein. This sample has 250,000 to 300,000 distinct CDR3 sequences, with approximately 10% found just once. This material consisted of peripheral blood, taken 180 days after TCRalphabeta/CD19-depleted stem cell transplant. These receptor sequences come from a male patient between 2 and 9 years old who had a stem cell transplant for chronic granulomatous disease, so the T cells may come from the graft donor.

This clonotype was seen many times. The CDR3 DNA is TGTGCCAGCAGCTTAGCGTCTTCCAGGGAAGGACGAGACGAGCAGTACTTC. It codes for CASSLASSREGRDEQYF. This chain links TRBV7-9 with TRBJ2-7; D perhaps matches TRBD1 (5 bases). The CDR3 loop spans 17 amino acids. Germline V gene lookup returns CDR1 SEHNR and CDR2 FQNEAQ (reference sequence). Trimming took 0 bases from V and 5 from J, leaving 20 bases between them.

The sample holds many counts of this clonotype. CDR3 sequence: CASSPHPPYFRVGGANVLTF. In nucleotides, the CDR3 is TGTGCCAGCAGCCCTCATCCCCCTTATTTCAGGGTTGGGGGGGCCAACGTCCTGACTTTC. The genes are TRBV5-6 and TRBJ2-6; D might be TRBD1 (5 bases). Trimming took off 4 bases at V and 4 bases at J, with 27 bases between the two ends. This CDR3 is 20 amino acids long. Germline CDR1 reads SGHDT; CDR2 reads YYEEEE.

The sample holds many counts of this clonotype. The chain has TRBV6-2 or TRBV6-3 and TRBJ2-4; D is undetermined. CDR1 and CDR2 from the germline V gene are MNHEY and SVGEGT. The CDR3 is 14 amino acids. The V and J ends lost 0 bases and 8 bases respectively, with 11 bases between them. The CDR3 spells CASSYSGPTHIQYF. Here the CDR3 DNA reads TGTGCCAGCAGTTACTCCGGACCCACGCACATTCAGTACTTC.

Ten or more counts support this clonotype. The chain couples TRBV9 to TRBJ2-1; weak D call: TRBD2 (5 bases). The CDR3 runs to 14 residues. The germline V and J ends were trimmed by 0 bases and 9 bases, with 13 bases remaining between them. Germline loops: CDR1 SGDLS, CDR2 YYNGEE. The CDR3 coding sequence is TGTGCCAGCAGCGTAGAAAACCTAGCTGGTGAGCAGTTCTTC. It is translated as CASSVENLAGEQFF. Full variable domain (missing parts from reference TRBV9 and TRBJ2-1): DSGVTQTPKHLITATGQRVTLRCSPRSGDLSVYWYQQSLDQGLQFLIQYYNGEERAKGNILERFSAQQFPDLHSELNLSSLELGDSALYFCASSVENLAGEQFFGPGTRLTVL.

This clonotype was detected ten times or more. The rearrangement uses TRBV27 and TRBJ2-3; D may match TRBD1 or TRBD2 (5 bases each). This CDR3 region has 13 residues. Germline CDR1 and CDR2: MNHEY and SMNVEV (reference sequence). Trimming took off 4 bases at V and 4 bases at J, with 9 bases between the two ends. This CDR3 is CASSYGAADTQYF. The CDR3 DNA follows: TGTGCCAGCAGTTACGGGGCGGCAGATACGCAGTATTTT.

This clonotype was found many times. The CDR3 protein is CASRAEKNQPQHF. The CDR3 bases are TGTGCCAGCAGGGCAGAAAAAAATCAGCCCCAGCATTTT. The rearrangement joins TRBV6-1 to TRBJ1-5; no firm D call. Germline loops: CDR1 MNHNS, CDR2 SASEGT. CDR3 length: 13 residues. The V end lost 6 bases, the J end lost 4 bases, and 10 bases lay between the germline ends.

About this clonotype: Being one base from a much bigger clone, this may be a read error. The chain joins TRBV20-1 to TRBJ1-2; TRBD1 is a possible D gene (5 bases). This CDR3 contains 14 residues. CDR1 DFQATT and CDR2 SNEGSKA come from the germline V gene (reference sequence). The CDR3: CTARGQGSFYGYTF. CDR3 DNA sequence: TGCACTGCTAGAGGGCAGGGCTCTTTCTATGGCTACACCTTC.

Of note for this clonotype: Since a much larger clone is just one base distant, this may be a read error. The CDR3 DNA reads as TGTCCCAGCAGTTCCGCTAGCGGGAGGGCCCGAGAGACCCAGTACTTC. It is translated as CPSSSASGRARETQYF. This chain joins TRBV28 and TRBJ2-5, with 12 positions matching TRBD2. The CDR3 runs to 16 residues. Germline loops: CDR1 MDHEN, CDR2 SYDVKM.

This clonotype was counted ten times or more. The V and J genes are TRBV6-1 and TRBJ2-5; D unresolved. Germline-derived CDR1 and CDR2 are MNHNS and SASEGT. This CDR3 region has 13 residues. Trimming left V 4 bases short and J 2 bases short, with 8 bases between. The CDR3: CASSGTPQETQYF. The CDR3, as DNA: TGTGCCAGCAGTGGTACTCCGCAAGAGACCCAGTACTTC.

A note on this clonotype: A much larger clonotype is one base distant, so this may be a read error. J is TRBJ2-7 and V is TRBV7-7; tentative D call: TRBD2 (5 bases). The CDR3 length is 12 residues. Germline CDR1 and CDR2: SSHAT and FNYEAQ (reference sequence). As DNA, the CDR3 is TGTTCCAGCAGCCCTTTGGGAGACGAGCAGTACTTC. Protein sequence: CSSSPLGDEQYF.

This clonotype was found many times. The chain joins TRBV28 to TRBJ1-2, with D tentatively TRBD1 (6 bases). V was cut by 1 base and J by 4 bases, with 10 bases left in between. Looked up from germline, CDR1 is MDHEN and CDR2 is SYDVKM. The CDR3 is made up of 14 amino acids. The CDR3 sequence is CASSLSQGGYGYTF. DNA for the CDR3: TGTGCCAGCAGTTTATCTCAAGGGGGCTATGGCTACACCTTC.

This clonotype was observed many times. This CDR3 reads CASQTKSSYEQYF. CDR3 nucleotide sequence: TGTGCCTCTCAAACTAAAAGCTCCTACGAGCAGTACTTC. The chain recombines TRBV2 with TRBJ2-7; D remains unclear. This CDR3 has 13 residues. CDR1 and CDR2 (germline): SNHLY, FYNNEI. The V end lost 11 bases, the J end lost 0 bases, and 14 bases lay between the germline ends. Variable domain in full (rest from reference TRBV2 and TRBJ2-7): EPEVTQTPSHQVTQMGQEVILRCVPISNHLYFYWYRQILGQKVEFLVSFYNNEISEKSEIFDDQFSVERPDGSNFTLKIRSTKLEDSAMYFCASQTKSSYEQYFGPGTRLTVT.

Remarks on this clonotype: This may arise from a read error, as a much more abundant clone is one base away. The J gene is TRBJ2-1, the V gene TRBV5-1; TRBD2 matches at 13 bases. The J call may be incorrect, as the DNA end agrees better with TRBJ2-7. The germline V gene has CDR1 SGHRS and CDR2 YFSETQ. The CDR3 extends over 16 amino acids. This CDR3 reads CASSPQTSGGANEQYF. CDR3 DNA sequence: TGCGCCAGCAGCCCCCAAACTAGCGGGGGGGCAAATGAGCAGTACTTC.

This clonotype was seen ten or more times. Here the CDR3 reads CSVDSGPNERLSTDTQYF. The CDR3 DNA reads TGCAGCGTTGATTCAGGACCAAATGAACGACTCTCCACAGATACGCAGTATTTT. V is TRBV29-1 and J is TRBJ2-3; D is ambiguous. This CDR3 region has 18 residues. Per the germline V gene, CDR1 is SQVTM and CDR2 is ANQGSEA. The V end lost 3 bases, the J end lost 2 bases, and 24 bases lay between the germline ends.

This clonotype showed up just a few times. This rearrangement joins TRBV18 to TRBJ1-1; no reliable D call. The CDR3 spans 15 residues. Trimming stripped 4 bases from V and 3 bases from J, with 15 bases between. CDR1 and CDR2 from the germline V gene are KGHSH and LQKENI. CDR3 nucleotides: TGTGCCAGCTCACGATTTGGGATATCAGACACTGAAGCTTTCTTT. Amino acids: CASSRFGISDTEAFF.

The J gene is TRBJ1-1, the V gene TRBV19; 7 bases are shared with TRBD1. This CDR3 comprises 14 residues. The V gene's germline CDR1 is LNHDA and CDR2 SQIVND (reference sequence). V trimming: 7 bases; J trimming: 11 bases; junction bases outside the gene matches: 16. For the CDR3, the DNA is TGTGCCAGTACCGGCAATCGGGACAGCGCAGAGGCTTTCTTT. Encoded protein: CASTGNRDSAEAFF.

This clonotype appeared many times. This chain joins TRBV20-1 and TRBJ2-7; D may be TRBD2 (6 bases). CDR1 is DFQATT, CDR2 SNEGSKA, per germline (reference sequence). V was trimmed by 5 bases and J by 7 bases, leaving 21 bases between them. This CDR3 is 14 amino acids long. CDR3 amino acids: CSAREGPPEGEQYF. In DNA form, the CDR3 reads TGCAGTGCTCGCGAGGGACCGCCGGAGGGTGAGCAGTACTTC.

The chain combines TRBV5-4 with TRBJ2-2; D is possibly TRBD2 (5 bases). The CDR3 length is 16 residues. The V gene's germline CDR1 is SGHNT and CDR2 YYREEE (reference sequence). Trimming left V 4 bases short and J 0 bases short, with 13 bases between. CDR3 DNA: TGTGCCAGCAGCCCAGCGGAACGACCGAACACCGGGGAGCTGTTTTTT. Protein product: CASSPAERPNTGELFF.

This clonotype was picked up many times. The chain has TRBV29-1 and TRBJ2-1; D might be TRBD1 (7 bases). Trimming removed 6 bases from V and 7 bases from J, with 10 bases in between. Germline assignment: CDR1 SQVTM and CDR2 ANQGSEA. The CDR3 totals 11 residues. The CDR3 reads CSVRGENEQFF. As DNA, the CDR3 is TGCAGCGTCAGGGGGGAGAATGAGCAGTTCTTC.

This clonotype was counted many times. This rearrangement joins TRBV6-2 or TRBV6-3 to TRBJ1-6; possibly TRBD1 for D (6 bases). Trimming pared 6 bases from V and 6 bases from J, leaving 18 bases between. This CDR3 is built from 16 residues. The germline V gene has CDR1 MNHEY and CDR2 SVGEGT. CDR3 in DNA: TGTGCCAGCAGACGATACATAACAGGGACTAATTCACCCCTCCACTTT. As protein: CASRRYITGTNSPLHF.

In this sample, this clonotype turned up many times. The chain couples TRBV3-1 to TRBJ2-4; 8 nucleotides match TRBD2. Germline assignment: CDR1 LGHDT and CDR2 YNNKEL (reference sequence). V lost 0 bases, J lost 0 bases, and 1 base stayed unmatched. The CDR3 has 16 residues. CDR3 protein: CASSQELAGAKNIQYF. The CDR3 DNA reads as TGTGCCAGCAGCCAAGAGCTAGCGGGAGCCAAAAACATTCAGTACTTC.

There are many counts of this clonotype. The rearrangement uses TRBV7-9 and TRBJ2-1; D is ambiguous. Germline V gene data show CDR1 as SEHNR and CDR2 as FQNEAQ (reference sequence). The ends were cut back, 2 bases at V and 3 bases at J, with 14 bases in the middle. There are 16 residues in the CDR3. The CDR3 DNA reads as TGTGCCAGCAGCTTATTCGATCAGCGTTACTACAATGAGCAGTTCTTC. Its translation: CASSLFDQRYYNEQFF.

The rearrangement links TRBV6-2 or TRBV6-3 to TRBJ2-3, with TRBD1 matching over 9 bases. V trimming: 0 bases; J trimming: 4 bases; junction bases outside the gene matches: 8. Germline lookup yields CDR1 MNHEY and CDR2 SVGEGT. The CDR3 sequence is 17 residues long. The CDR3 region is CASSYSPTGGSPDTQYF. DNA of the CDR3: TGTGCCAGCAGTTACTCGCCGACAGGGGGTAGCCCAGATACGCAGTATTTT.

This clonotype was recorded many times. The rearrangement links TRBV18 to TRBJ2-7; D is undetermined. Trimming left V 2 bases short and J 3 bases short, with 11 bases between. The CDR3 is 14 amino acids. Looked up from germline, CDR1 is KGHSH and CDR2 is LQKENI. The CDR3 sequence: CASSPGSRIYEQYF. CDR3 bases: TGTGCCAGCTCACCAGGTAGCAGAATCTACGAGCAGTACTTC. The full variable domain, in which reference TRBV18 and TRBJ2-7 provide the parts outside the CDR3, is NAGVMQNPRHLVRRRGQEARLRCSPMKGHSHVYWYRQLPEEGLKFMVYLQKENIIDESGMPKERFSAEFPKEGPSILRIQQVVRGDSAAYFCASSPGSRIYEQYFGPGTRLTVT.

This clonotype was observed at least ten times. This chain joins TRBV15 and TRBJ2-7; D is ambiguous. This CDR3 is built from 13 residues. Between the trimmed V and J ends, which lost 1 base and 7 bases, there was a span of 11 bases. The germline V gene has CDR1 LNHNV and CDR2 YYDKDF (reference sequence). The CDR3 loop is CATSRAPGAEQYF. For the CDR3, the DNA is TGTGCCACCAGCAGAGCCCCCGGAGCGGAGCAGTACTTC.

This clonotype has a count of ten or more. The chain carries TRBV29-1 and TRBJ2-2; 10 bases are a match to TRBD1. Trimming took 7 bases from V and 5 from J; bases not matched to a gene: 1. The germline gives CDR1 SQVTM, CDR2 ANQGSEA. This CDR3 is built from 12 residues. CDR3 protein: CSGTGGTGELFF. CDR3 nucleotide sequence: TGCAGCGGGACAGGGGGTACCGGGGAGCTGTTTTTT.

This clonotype was detected ten times or more. V is TRBV7-2 and J is TRBJ2-5; D gene uncertain. V dropped 2 bases and J dropped 2 bases, with 6 bases sitting between them. The CDR3 runs to 13 residues. Germline CDR1 is SGHTA and CDR2 is FQGNSA. The CDR3 region is CASSLLGQETQYF. CDR3 bases: TGTGCCAGCAGCTTATTGGGGCAAGAGACCCAGTACTTC.